This T cell receptor (beta chain) was sequenced during a study of blood T cell repertoires in COVID-19. At the level of the study: Samples representing acute and convalescent COVID-19 were sourced from the United States, Italy and Spain.

Method: immunoSEQ multiplex PCR; TCRdb's copy keeps in-frame clones and lacks some. The sample carries approximately 190,000 clones, 70% to 85% recorded once. Per germline, CDR1 LNHDA and CDR2 SQIVND (reference sequence). The CDR3 is 15 residues long. V trimming: 6 bases; J trimming: 4 bases; junction bases outside the gene matches: 7. Sequencing was carried out using peripheral blood. The V call is TRBV19, the J call TRBJ1-5, with 9 bases fitting TRBD1. The receptor was isolated from a woman younger than 45 with acute or convalescent COVID-19. The CDR3 DNA reads TGTGCCAGTAGCGTACAGGGGGCGCCGAATCAGCCCCAGCATTTT. This gives the protein CASSVQGAPNQPQHF.